A single T cell receptor (beta chain) is shown here with its context. Regions amplified from RNA transcripts were the TCR beta CDR3 regions. TCR CDR3 regions were first amplified by RT-PCR with HTBI primers. One entry per CDR3 protein, called by TCRdb with MiXCR from the multiplex PCR reads. Here the sample spans around 370,000 distinct CDR3 sequences, approximately 18% being singletons. This record comes from a study of T cells in Graves' hyperthyroidism and ophthalmopathy. This CDR3 is built from 15 residues. With 5 bases clipped from V and 5 bases from J, the junction kept 7 bases outside the gene matches. CDR1 is MGHRA, CDR2 YSYEKL, per germline.

The specimen sequenced was blood. The receptor was derived from a man younger than 35 with Graves' ophthalmopathy. The genes are TRBV4-1 and TRBJ2-7; 12 bases agree with TRBD2. The CDR3 bases are TGCGCCAGCAGCGGAGTAGGACTAGCGGGGAACGAGCAGTACTTC. It yields the protein CASSGVGLAGNEQYF.